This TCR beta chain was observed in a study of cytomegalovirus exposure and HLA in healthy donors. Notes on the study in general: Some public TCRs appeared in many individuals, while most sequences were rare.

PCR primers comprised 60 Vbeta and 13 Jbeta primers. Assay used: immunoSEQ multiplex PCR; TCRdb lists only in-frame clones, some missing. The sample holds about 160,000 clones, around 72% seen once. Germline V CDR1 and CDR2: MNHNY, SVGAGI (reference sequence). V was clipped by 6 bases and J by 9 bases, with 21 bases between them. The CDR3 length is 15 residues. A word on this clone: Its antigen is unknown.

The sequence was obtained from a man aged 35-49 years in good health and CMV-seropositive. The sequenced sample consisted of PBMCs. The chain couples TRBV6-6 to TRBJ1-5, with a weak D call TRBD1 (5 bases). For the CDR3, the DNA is TGTGCCAGCAGGGACCTGGGAGTTCAGGGAGGGCCCCAGCATTTT. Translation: CASRDLGVQGGPQHF.